A selection of T cell receptor beta chains follows, all from one sample in a study of T-cell memory formation after mild COVID-19. MiXCR, applied by TCRdb to the 5' RACE reads, yields one record per CDR3 protein. The sample records fewer than 600,000 distinct CDR3 sequences, roughly a fifth being singletons. The sample taken for sequencing was PBMCs or a T cell subset sorted from them (not recorded which). The receptors derive from an adult woman who had mild COVID-19 (a few samples of this study predate the infection). Cell type and time point are not known. The CDR3 runs from the conserved cysteine through the conserved F or W. Fields, in order: V gene, clone size, J gene, D gene, CDR3 protein, CDR3 DNA. A D gene is named only where the DNA matches it firmly. Size is omitted from some rows. Given values are once, few, many or a class for expanded clones.

V gene: TRBV7-9
clone size: few
J gene: TRBJ1-6
D gene: .
CDR3 protein: CASSEERGKLNSPLHF
CDR3 DNA: TGTGCCAGCAGCGAAGAGAGAGGGAAGCTTAATTCACCCCTCCACTTT

V gene: TRBV25-1
clone size: .
J gene: TRBJ2-7
D gene: TRBD1
CDR3 protein: CASRQTGMTYEQYF
CDR3 DNA: TGTGCCAGCAGACAGACAGGGATGACCTACGAGCAGTACTTC

V gene: TRBV7-9
clone size: few
J gene: TRBJ1-2
D gene: .
CDR3 protein: CASSLLSELGGYTF
CDR3 DNA: TGTGCCAGCAGCTTACTATCAGAGCTTGGTGGCTACACCTTC

V gene: TRBV7-9
clone size: .
J gene: TRBJ1-5
D gene: .
CDR3 protein: CASTTAGQPQHF
CDR3 DNA: TGTGCCAGCACGACGGCGGGGCAGCCCCAGCATTTT

V gene: TRBV4-3
clone size: few
J gene: TRBJ2-7
D gene: TRBD1
CDR3 protein: CASSRTGAAGEQYF
CDR3 DNA: TGCGCCAGCAGCCGGACAGGGGCAGCGGGCGAGCAGTACTTC

V gene: TRBV7-9
clone size: few
J gene: TRBJ1-2
D gene: .
CDR3 protein: CASSLDSKRNYGYTF
CDR3 DNA: TGTGCCAGCAGCTTAGACTCCAAGAGAAACTATGGCTACACCTTC

V gene: TRBV24-1
clone size: .
J gene: TRBJ2-1
D gene: TRBD1
CDR3 protein: CATSLTGAFNEQFF
CDR3 DNA: TGTGCCACCAGTTTGACAGGGGCCTTCAATGAGCAGTTCTTC

V gene: TRBV7-3
clone size: .
J gene: TRBJ1-2
D gene: .
CDR3 protein: CASSQQGTYGYTF
CDR3 DNA: TGTGCCAGCAGCCAACAGGGAACGTATGGCTACACCTTC

V gene: TRBV10-3
clone size: few
J gene: TRBJ2-5
D gene: .
CDR3 protein: CAISPGSLSETQYF
CDR3 DNA: TGTGCCATCTCTCCGGGATCGTTATCAGAGACCCAGTACTTC

V gene: TRBV5-6
clone size: few
J gene: TRBJ2-7
D gene: .
CDR3 protein: CASSLRQGGPSYEQYF
CDR3 DNA: TGTGCCAGCAGCTTGCGTCAGGGGGGGCCCTCCTACGAGCAGTACTTC

V gene: TRBV15
clone size: once
J gene: TRBJ1-2
D gene: .
CDR3 protein: CATSRGVGIHYGYTF
CDR3 DNA: TGTGCCACCAGCAGAGGAGTTGGGATTCACTATGGCTACACCTTC

V gene: TRBV12-3/TRBV12-4
clone size: .
J gene: TRBJ1-5
D gene: TRBD1
CDR3 protein: CASRNWDSSTVNSNQPQHF
CDR3 DNA: TGTGCCAGCAGAAACTGGGACAGTTCAACTGTTAATAGCAATCAGCCCCAGCATTTT

V gene: TRBV18
clone size: .
J gene: TRBJ1-2
D gene: .
CDR3 protein: CASSPSGKGSDYGYTF
CDR3 DNA: TGTGCCAGCTCACCTAGTGGAAAGGGGTCGGACTATGGCTACACCTTC

V gene: TRBV4-3
clone size: few
J gene: TRBJ2-7
D gene: .
CDR3 protein: CASSQDRDFMYEQYF
CDR3 DNA: TGCGCCAGCAGCCAAGACCGGGACTTTATGTACGAGCAGTACTTC

V gene: TRBV5-5
clone size: .
J gene: TRBJ1-2
D gene: TRBD1
CDR3 protein: CASSFRDRNYGYTF
CDR3 DNA: TGTGCCAGCAGCTTTCGGGACAGGAACTATGGCTACACCTTC

V gene: TRBV7-9
clone size: many
J gene: TRBJ2-7
D gene: .
CDR3 protein: CASSRGLKSYEQYF
CDR3 DNA: TGTGCCAGCAGCCGCGGATTAAAATCCTACGAGCAGTACTTC

V gene: TRBV9
clone size: few
J gene: TRBJ2-1
D gene: TRBD1
CDR3 protein: CASSAPSGTGNSYNEQFF
CDR3 DNA: TGTGCCAGCAGCGCACCATCCGGGACAGGGAATTCCTACAATGAGCAGTTCTTC

V gene: TRBV20-1
clone size: few
J gene: TRBJ2-7
D gene: TRBD1
CDR3 protein: CSARDQRGPNREQYF
CDR3 DNA: TGCAGTGCTAGAGATCAGAGGGGGCCGAACCGCGAGCAGTACTTC

V gene: TRBV29-1
clone size: few
J gene: TRBJ2-1
D gene: .
CDR3 protein: CSVDFGYNEQFF
CDR3 DNA: TGCAGCGTTGACTTTGGTTACAATGAGCAGTTCTTC

V gene: TRBV6-5
clone size: .
J gene: TRBJ1-2
D gene: .
CDR3 protein: CASSYSILTEANYGYTF
CDR3 DNA: TGTGCCAGCAGTTACTCGATCCTTACGGAGGCAAACTATGGCTACACCTTC

V gene: TRBV5-1
clone size: few
J gene: TRBJ2-3
D gene: .
CDR3 protein: CASSLVPGRGTDTQYF
CDR3 DNA: TGCGCCAGCAGCTTGGTGCCTGGGAGAGGGACAGATACGCAGTATTTT

V gene: TRBV19
clone size: .
J gene: TRBJ2-1
D gene: .
CDR3 protein: CASSIIGSTNEQFF
CDR3 DNA: TGTGCCAGTAGTATCATCGGGAGTACGAATGAGCAGTTCTTC

V gene: TRBV5-1
clone size: few
J gene: TRBJ2-3
D gene: .
CDR3 protein: CASSHGDTDTQYF
CDR3 DNA: TGCGCCAGCAGCCATGGGGACACAGATACGCAGTATTTT

V gene: TRBV5-1
clone size: many
J gene: TRBJ2-7
D gene: .
CDR3 protein: CASSYPGTYEQYF
CDR3 DNA: TGCGCCAGCAGCTACCCTGGGACCTACGAGCAGTACTTC

V gene: TRBV29-1
clone size: few
J gene: TRBJ1-2
D gene: .
CDR3 protein: CSVEASRYGGYTF
CDR3 DNA: TGCAGCGTTGAAGCCTCGAGGTATGGTGGCTACACCTTC

V gene: TRBV15
clone size: few
J gene: TRBJ2-7
D gene: .
CDR3 protein: CATSRDSYDEQYF
CDR3 DNA: TGTGCCACCAGCAGAGATAGCTACGACGAGCAGTACTTC

V gene: TRBV6-1
clone size: .
J gene: TRBJ2-3
D gene: .
CDR3 protein: CANTDTQYF
CDR3 DNA: TGTGCCAACACAGATACGCAGTATTTT

V gene: TRBV7-9
clone size: few
J gene: TRBJ2-1
D gene: TRBD2
CDR3 protein: CASSLAAGEYNEQFF
CDR3 DNA: TGTGCCAGCAGCTTAGCAGCGGGGGAGTACAATGAGCAGTTCTTC

V gene: TRBV7-9
clone size: .
J gene: TRBJ2-7
D gene: .
CDR3 protein: CASSAHLNEQYF
CDR3 DNA: TGTGCCAGCAGCGCACACCTTAACGAGCAGTACTTC

V gene: TRBV6-5
clone size: .
J gene: TRBJ1-4
D gene: .
CDR3 protein: CASSYATPGISEKLFF
CDR3 DNA: TGTGCCAGCAGTTACGCGACCCCAGGGATAAGTGAAAAACTGTTTTTT

V gene: TRBV7-3
clone size: few
J gene: TRBJ2-2
D gene: TRBD1
CDR3 protein: CASSLLPQGAAGELFF
CDR3 DNA: TGTGCCAGCAGCTTACTCCCCCAGGGGGCCGCCGGGGAGCTGTTTTTT

V gene: TRBV7-2
clone size: many
J gene: TRBJ2-1
D gene: .
CDR3 protein: CASSLFEGTYNEQFF
CDR3 DNA: TGTGCCAGCAGCTTGTTCGAGGGAACCTACAATGAGCAGTTCTTC

V gene: TRBV12-3/TRBV12-4
clone size: few
J gene: TRBJ2-1
D gene: TRBD2
CDR3 protein: CASLPLAGGPDNEQFF
CDR3 DNA: TGTGCCAGCTTACCCCTAGCGGGAGGGCCTGACAATGAGCAGTTCTTC

V gene: TRBV6-2/TRBV6-3
clone size: many
J gene: TRBJ1-1
D gene: .
CDR3 protein: CASSYTHSNTEAFF
CDR3 DNA: TGTGCCAGCAGTTACACTCACTCGAACACTGAAGCTTTCTTT

V gene: TRBV6-4
clone size: once
J gene: TRBJ1-1
D gene: .
CDR3 protein: CASSLHSNTEAFF
CDR3 DNA: TGTGCCAGCAGTCTACACAGCAACACTGAAGCTTTCTTT

V gene: TRBV30
clone size: few
J gene: TRBJ1-4
D gene: TRBD1
CDR3 protein: CAWSVGQGSEKLFF
CDR3 DNA: TGTGCCTGGAGTGTGGGACAGGGGAGTGAAAAACTGTTTTTT

V gene: TRBV5-1
clone size: few
J gene: TRBJ1-1
D gene: TRBD1
CDR3 protein: CASSSQGPWNTEAFF
CDR3 DNA: TGCGCCAGCAGCTCACAGGGGCCCTGGAACACTGAAGCTTTCTTT

V gene: TRBV5-1
clone size: few
J gene: TRBJ2-2
D gene: .
CDR3 protein: CASSLAPTANTGELFF
CDR3 DNA: TGCGCCAGCAGCTTGGCCCCGACAGCGAACACCGGGGAGCTGTTTTTT